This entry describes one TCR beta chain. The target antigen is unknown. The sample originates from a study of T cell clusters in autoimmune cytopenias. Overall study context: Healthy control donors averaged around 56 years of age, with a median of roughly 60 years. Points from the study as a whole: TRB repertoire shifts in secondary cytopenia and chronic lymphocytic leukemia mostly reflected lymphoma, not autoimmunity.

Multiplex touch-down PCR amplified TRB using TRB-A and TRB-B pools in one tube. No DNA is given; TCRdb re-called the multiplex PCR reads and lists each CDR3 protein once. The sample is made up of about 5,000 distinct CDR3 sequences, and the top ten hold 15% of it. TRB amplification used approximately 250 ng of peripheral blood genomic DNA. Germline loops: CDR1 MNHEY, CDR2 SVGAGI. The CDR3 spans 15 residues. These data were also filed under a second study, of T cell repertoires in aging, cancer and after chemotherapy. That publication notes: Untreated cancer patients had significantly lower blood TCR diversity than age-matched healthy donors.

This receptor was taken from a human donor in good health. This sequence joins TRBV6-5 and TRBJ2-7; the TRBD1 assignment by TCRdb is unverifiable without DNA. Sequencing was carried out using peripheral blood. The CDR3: CASRDRRDYTYEQYF.